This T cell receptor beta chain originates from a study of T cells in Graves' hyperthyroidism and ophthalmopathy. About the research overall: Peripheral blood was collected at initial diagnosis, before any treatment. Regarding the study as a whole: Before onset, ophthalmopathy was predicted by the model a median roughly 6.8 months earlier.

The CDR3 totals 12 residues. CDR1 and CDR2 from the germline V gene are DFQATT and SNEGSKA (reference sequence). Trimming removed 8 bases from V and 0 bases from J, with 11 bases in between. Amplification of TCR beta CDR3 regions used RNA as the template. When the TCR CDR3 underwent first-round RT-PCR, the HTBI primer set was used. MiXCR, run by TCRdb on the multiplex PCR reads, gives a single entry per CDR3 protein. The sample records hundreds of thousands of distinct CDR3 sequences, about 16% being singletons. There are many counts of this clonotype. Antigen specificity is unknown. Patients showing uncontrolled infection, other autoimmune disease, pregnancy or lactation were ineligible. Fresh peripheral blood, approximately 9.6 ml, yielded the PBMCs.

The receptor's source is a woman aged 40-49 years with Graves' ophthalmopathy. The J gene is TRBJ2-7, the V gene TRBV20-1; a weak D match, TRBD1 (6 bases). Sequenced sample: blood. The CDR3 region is CSLRGNSYEQYF. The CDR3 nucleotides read TGCAGTCTCAGGGGAAACTCCTACGAGCAGTACTTC.